The text below deals with one TCR beta chain. The sample contains more than one DNA sequence encoding this CDR3. This record belongs to a study of shared clonotypes between healthy human individuals. The V gene's germline CDR1 is MDHEN and CDR2 SYDVKM. The CDR3 spans 11 residues. V lost 2 bases and J 6 bases, leaving 4 bases between the germline ends. Sequencing used immunoSEQ multiplex PCR; TCRdb keeps in-frame clones, though not all of them. The sample lists some 690,000 clones, about 90% occurring once. The sequencing input was memory CD8+ T cells from PBMCs. Subset given: CD45RO+ cells pooled with CCR7-negative TemRA cells. The sequence derives from a man aged 18 to 35 in good health. Some clones in this sample may be carry-over from other donors' samples. The genes are TRBV28 and TRBJ1-2; no definite D call. The CDR3 nucleotides read TGTGCCAGCAGTTTAGGGGATGGCTACACCTTC. Protein sequence: CASSLGDGYTF.